The 22 T cell receptor beta chains in this list originate from one sample, sequenced in a study of CD8+ T cells in alopecia areata. Extracted from the samples, RNA was reverse transcribed into cDNA to serve as the sequencing template. Generated by immunoSEQ multiplex PCR, the TCRdb table keeps only in-frame clones and is missing some. This sample carries approximately 280,000 clones, none of them present only once. It was with CD4, CD8alpha, NKG2D, NKG2ACE and other markers that pooled cutaneous lymph node cells were sorted. Sequenced input: CD4+ T cells sorted from a lymph node. These receptors all stem from a C3H/HeJ mouse with alopecia areata. This line is of MHC haplotype H2-k.

Ten or more counts support this clone. The gene symbols are mouse symbols. The sequenced fragment ends 4 residues before the CDR3 boundary, so the rest is inferred from the germline J gene. The rearrangement links TRBV1 to TRBJ2-2; no reliable D call. Germline V CDR1 and CDR2: NSQYPW, LRSPGD (reference sequence). V was shortened by 5 bases and J by 0 bases, with 7 bases between the two germline ends. The CDR3 sequence is 14 residues long. The DNA read from the CDR3 is TGCACCTGCAGTCCGACAACAAACACCGGG. It is translated as CTCSPTTNTG. The CDR3 in its entirety is CTCSPTTNTGQLYF.

There are many counts of this clone. Genes and germline are mouse. From the germline J gene comes the end of the CDR3, since the read stops 3 residues before it. This sequence joins TRBV19 and TRBJ1-6; D is possibly TRBD1 (5 bases). TRBJ1-6 is filed as an ORF, its function uncertain. This CDR3 is built from 14 residues. The germline V gene encodes CDR1 FNHDT and CDR2 SITEND (reference sequence). V was cut by 5 bases and J by 3 bases, with 9 bases left in between. The CDR3 bases that were read are TGTGCCAGCAGACAGACAGACTATAATTCGCCC. Protein sequence: CASRQTDYNSP. The full CDR3 protein is CASRQTDYNSPLYF.

A word on this clone: These gene names are mouse names. Read coverage stops 4 residues before the CDR3 terminus; the germline J gene supplies the remainder. This same CDR3 is encoded by further DNA sequences in the sample. V gene TRBV5 combines with J gene TRBJ2-3, with D perhaps TRBD1 (6 bases). Germline CDR1 reads LGHNA; CDR2 reads YNLKQL (reference sequence). V gave up 1 base and J gave up 0 bases, with 8 bases separating them. The CDR3 is 15 amino acids. CDR3 DNA, as far as it was read: TGTGCCAGCAGCCAAGCAGGGGAGAGTGCAGAA. Its translation is CASSQAGESAE. The whole CDR3 sequence is CASSQAGESAETLYF.

This clone appeared a few times. This sequence may be a read error, since a much larger clone differs from it by one base. Gene names are mouse gene names. The CDR3 end falls 4 residues outside the read, so it is completed with the germline J gene. Different DNA sequences within this sample yield the same CDR3. The gene calls are TRBV13-1 and TRBJ1-1; 8 bases are a match to TRBD1. Germline V lookup: CDR1 NSHNY, CDR2 SYGAGN. V dropped 3 bases and J dropped 0; count of bases not matched to a gene: 1. This CDR3 is built from 14 residues. The part of the CDR3 DNA that was read is TGTGCCAGCAGTGGGGACAGGTCAAACACA. This gives the protein CASSGDRSNT. The whole CDR3 protein reads CASSGDRSNTEVFF.

This clone was found a few times. Gene labels here are mouse ones. The CDR3 is cut off 4 residues early in the read; its end comes from the germline J gene. The chain has TRBV13-1 and TRBJ2-1; TRBD1 matches 7 bases. The junction had 7 bases not matched to a gene; V was cut back by 5 bases and J by 5 bases. Germline CDR1 NSHNY, CDR2 SYGAGN. CDR3 length equals 14 residues. The CDR3 sequence is CASRKQGLDAEQFF. The covered CDR3 bases are TGTGCCAGCAGGAAACAGGGGCTGGATGCT.

As for this clone: Gene names refer to mouse genes. This chain's CDR3 is CASRTGGAPYEQYF. Partial CDR3 DNA: TGTGCCAGCAGGACTGGGGGGGCGCCCTAT. V is TRBV13-3 and J is TRBJ2-7; 12 nucleotides agree with TRBD2. The sequence runs out 4 residues before the end of the CDR3; the remainder is reconstructed from the germline J gene. The V and J ends lost 5 bases and 2 bases, in that order; junction bases with no gene match: 2. Germline assignment: CDR1 NNHDY and CDR2 SYVADS. The CDR3 spans 14 residues.

Regarding this clone: Gene and germline names: mouse. The read ends 4 residues shy of where the CDR3 ends; the end is completed using the germline J gene. The chain uses TRBV13-2 and TRBJ2-5, with 8 bases lining up with TRBD2. In germline, CDR1 is NNHNN, CDR2 SYGAGS (reference sequence). CDR3 size: 14 residues. CDR3 loop: CASGDPWGEDTQYF. The DNA read from the CDR3 is TGTGCCAGCGGTGATCCCTGGGGGGAAGAC.

Worth noting for this clone: Gene names and germline match the mouse. The missing CDR3 end, 4 residues past where the read stops, is filled in from the germline J gene. The rearrangement links TRBV19 to TRBJ2-4; no firm D call. Per the germline V gene, CDR1 is FNHDT and CDR2 is SITEND (reference sequence). This CDR3 has 12 residues. The V gene lost 9 bases and the J gene lost 0 bases, with 8 bases spanning the gap. The part of the CDR3 DNA that was read is TGTGCCACCCTAACTAGTCAAAAC. Its translation is CATLTSQN. The complete CDR3 protein is CATLTSQNTLYF.

About this clone: Gene names and germline match the mouse. The missing CDR3 end, 4 residues past where the read stops, is filled in from the germline J gene. V and J are TRBV13-1 and TRBJ2-3; D possibly corresponds to TRBD1 (6 bases). The V gene lost 0 bases and the J gene lost 2 bases, with 7 bases spanning the gap. Germline CDR1 reads NSHNY; CDR2 reads SYGAGN. This CDR3 region has 14 residues. The DNA read from the CDR3 is TGTGCCAGCAGTGATGAGGGGGATGCAGAA. It encodes CASSDEGDAE. The complete CDR3 reads CASSDEGDAETLYF.

Concerning this clone itself: Gene and germline names: mouse. The observed sequence ends 4 residues before the CDR3 terminus, with the missing tail filled in from the germline J gene. Other DNA sequences in the same sample also yield this CDR3. The J gene is TRBJ2-1, the V gene TRBV19, with TRBD2 identical over 9 bases. This CDR3 contains 14 residues. The ends lost 3 bases at V and 4 bases at J; junction bases unmatched: 2. The germline CDR1 and CDR2 sequences are FNHDT and SITEND (reference sequence). The part of the CDR3 DNA that was read is TGTGCCAGCAGTAACTGGGGGGAATATGCT. Protein sequence: CASSNWGEYA. The complete CDR3 reads CASSNWGEYAEQFF.

This clone has only a few counts. The gene names given are mouse names. The read stops 4 residues short of the end of the CDR3; the missing end is completed from the germline J gene. The sample holds other DNA sequences that translate to the same CDR3. This chain connects TRBV17 to TRBJ1-1, with TRBD1 matching 7 bases. This CDR3 spans 13 amino acids. CDR1 is MNHDT and CDR2 is YYDKIL in the germline V gene. The trim removed 6 bases at V and 1 base at J, leaving 2 bases unmatched. CDR3 bases read: TGTGCTAGCAGAAGACAGGGAAACACA. Translating it yields CASRRQGNT. The CDR3 reads in full as CASRRQGNTEVFF.

With regard to this clone: The gene symbols are mouse symbols. The CDR3 is cut off 4 residues early in the read; its end comes from the germline J gene. This specimen includes other DNA sequences encoding the same CDR3. V is TRBV13-1 and J is TRBJ2-7, with 10 bases lining up with TRBD1. The V and J ends lost 2 bases and 3 bases, in that order; junction bases with no gene match: 2. The CDR3 spans 14 residues. CDR1 and CDR2 (germline): NSHNY, SYGAGN. The sequenced CDR3 bases are TGTGCCAGCAGTGAGAGGGACAGGGGCTAT. Translated: CASSERDRGY. The CDR3 in full is CASSERDRGYEQYF.

On this clone: The gene names here belong to mouse. The part of the CDR3 DNA that was read is TGTGCCAGCAGTAACACTGGGGGGAATGCT. Amino acids: CASSNTGGNA. The full CDR3 sequence reads CASSNTGGNAEQFF. The V call is TRBV19, the J call TRBJ2-1; 9 bases align to TRBD2. The read ends 4 residues early relative to the CDR3; the germline J gene fills the gap. The CDR3 extends over 14 amino acids. The V and J ends lost 3 bases and 5 bases, in that order; junction bases with no gene match: 3. In germline, CDR1 is FNHDT, CDR2 SITEND (reference sequence). The full variable domain, its missing parts supplied by reference TRBV19 and TRBJ2-1, is GGIITQTPKFLIGQEGQKLTLKCQQNFNHDTMYWYRQDSGKGLRLIYYSITENDLQKGDLSEGYDASREKKSSFSLTVTSAQKNEMAVFLCASSNTGGNAEQFFGPGTRLTVL.

This clone was seen many times. Mouse gene names and germline throughout. Coverage ceases 4 residues before the CDR3 finishes, and the germline J gene fills in the end. The V call is TRBV17, the J call TRBJ2-5; 10 nucleotides align to TRBD2. CDR3 length: 16 amino acids. The V gene's germline CDR1 is MNHDT and CDR2 YYDKIL. Losses at the gene ends were 3 bases for V and 0 bases for J; bases not matched to a gene: 3. This CDR3 reads CASSSGTGENQDTQYF. CDR3 DNA (partial): TGTGCTAGCAGTAGCGGGACTGGGGAGAACCAAGAC.

Notes on this clone: Gene labels here are mouse ones. The sequenced fragment ends 4 residues before the CDR3 boundary, so the rest is inferred from the germline J gene. J is TRBJ1-2 and V is TRBV1; D is possibly TRBD1 (5 bases). The V end was cut by 0 bases, the J end by 4 bases, with 12 bases between. The germline CDR1 and CDR2 sequences are NSQYPW and LRSPGD (reference sequence). The CDR3 totals 15 residues. The CDR3 sequence: CTCSADRVISSDYTF. The DNA read from the CDR3 is TGCACCTGCAGTGCAGACAGGGTGATCAGCTCC.

For this clone: The genes are named according to mouse. The missing CDR3 end, 4 residues past where the read stops, is filled in from the germline J gene. The sample contains more than one DNA sequence encoding this CDR3. This chain links TRBV3 with TRBJ2-5; 12 bases fit TRBD2. CDR1 and CDR2 (germline): SNHLY, FYNGKV (reference sequence). The CDR3 sequence is 16 residues long. With 4 bases clipped from V and 0 bases from J, the junction kept 2 bases outside the gene matches. The CDR3 DNA, read in part, is TGTGCCAGCAGCTCCGGGACTGGGGGGAACCAAGAC. Protein product: CASSSGTGGNQD. The complete CDR3 protein is CASSSGTGGNQDTQYF. Together with reference TRBV3 and TRBJ2-5, the CDR3 gives the full variable domain: GPKVLQIPSHQIIDMGQMVTLNCDPVSNHLYFYWYKQILGQQMEFLVNFYNGKVMEKSKLFKDQFSVERPDGSYFTLKIQPTALEDSAVYFCASSSGTGGNQDTQYFGPGTRLLVL.

This clone appeared a few times. Gene names denote mouse genes. The read falls 4 residues short of the CDR3 end, and the missing part is taken from the germline J gene. Other DNA sequences of this sample code for an identical CDR3. The gene calls are TRBV1 and TRBJ2-1, with a weak D call TRBD1 (6 bases). CDR1 is NSQYPW and CDR2 is LRSPGD in the germline V gene (reference sequence). V was clipped by 3 bases and J by 1 base, with 13 bases between them. CDR3 size: 16 residues. CDR3 loop: CTCSAAPGQNYAEQFF. The CDR3 bases that were read are TGCACCTGCAGTGCCGCGCCGGGACAAAACTATGCT.

This clone has just a few counts. Genes and germline come from the mouse. The read terminates 4 residues before the CDR3 end, so the remaining end is supplied by the germline J gene. The V and J genes are TRBV5 and TRBJ2-2; 10 bases map to TRBD2. This CDR3 has 17 residues. The trim removed 3 bases at V and 1 base at J, leaving 5 bases unmatched. The germline V gene encodes CDR1 LGHNA and CDR2 YNLKQL (reference sequence). The CDR3 reads CASSHPRLGGNTGQLYF. CDR3 DNA (partial): TGTGCCAGCAGCCATCCTCGACTGGGGGGAAACACCGGG.

Remarks on this clone: Genes and germline are mouse. CDR3 region: CASSTGTGPGQLYF. CDR3 DNA, as far as it was read: TGTGCCAGCAGTACCGGGACAGGGCCCGGG. The V call is TRBV14, the J call TRBJ2-2; 9 nucleotides line up with TRBD1. Sequencing ends 4 residues short of the CDR3 end; the germline J gene provides the rest. With 4 bases clipped from V and 6 bases from J, the junction kept 4 bases outside the gene matches. Looked up from germline, CDR1 is SGHDT and CDR2 is FRDEAV. The CDR3 is 14 amino acids.

As to this clone: Gene names are mouse gene names. The CDR3 end is not reached by the read, which stops 3 residues before it; the germline J gene fills it in. The chain couples TRBV3 to TRBJ1-6, with 11 bases matching TRBD1. TRBJ1-6 is an ORF, with its function uncertain. The trim removed 3 bases at V and 4 bases at J, leaving 2 bases unmatched. Germline loops: CDR1 SNHLY, CDR2 FYNGKV (reference sequence). The CDR3 loop spans 16 amino acids. This CDR3 reads CASSLWDRGYNSPLYF. CDR3 bases read: TGTGCCAGCAGCTTGTGGGACAGGGGGTATAATTCGCCC.

Details on this clone: Genes here carry mouse names. The read finishes 4 residues shy of the CDR3 end, and the germline J gene is used to complete it. This chain links TRBV13-1 with TRBJ2-7, with TRBD1 matching over 7 bases. CDR1 is NSHNY, CDR2 SYGAGN, per germline. This CDR3 spans 13 amino acids. CDR3 protein: CASSTGTVYEQYF. Incomplete CDR3 DNA: TGTGCCAGCAGTACCGGGACAGTATAT.

In its sample, this clone was seen a few times. Mouse names are used for the genes. The DNA ends 4 residues before the CDR3 does, and the rest of the CDR3 is filled in from the germline J gene. This sequence joins TRBV1 and TRBJ2-5; TRBD1 aligns across 9 bases. CDR1 and CDR2 (germline): NSQYPW, LRSPGD (reference sequence). The CDR3 runs 16 residues. The DNA read from the CDR3 is TGCACCTGCAGGAGGGGCTCAGACAGGGGGAAAGAC. It encodes CTCRRGSDRGKD. The complete CDR3 protein is CTCRRGSDRGKDTQYF. Together with reference TRBV1 and TRBJ2-5, the CDR3 gives the full variable domain: VTLLEQNPRWRLVPRGQAVNLRCILKNSQYPWMSWYQQDLQKQLQWLFTLRSPGDKEVKSLPGADYLATRVTDTELRLQVANMSQGRTLYCTCRRGSDRGKDTQYFGPGTRLLVL.